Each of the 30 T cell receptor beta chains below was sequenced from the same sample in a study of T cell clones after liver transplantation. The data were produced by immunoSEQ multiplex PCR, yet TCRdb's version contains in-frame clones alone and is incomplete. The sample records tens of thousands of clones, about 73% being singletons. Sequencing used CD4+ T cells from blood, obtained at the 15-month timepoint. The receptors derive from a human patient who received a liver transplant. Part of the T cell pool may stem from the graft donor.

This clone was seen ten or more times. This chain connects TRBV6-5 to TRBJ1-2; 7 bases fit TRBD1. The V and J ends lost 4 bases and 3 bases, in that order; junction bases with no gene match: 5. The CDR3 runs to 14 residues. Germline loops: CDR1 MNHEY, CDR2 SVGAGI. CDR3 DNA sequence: TGTGCCAGCAGTTTCCTAACAGGGGACTATGGCTACACCTTC. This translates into CASSFLTGDYGYTF.

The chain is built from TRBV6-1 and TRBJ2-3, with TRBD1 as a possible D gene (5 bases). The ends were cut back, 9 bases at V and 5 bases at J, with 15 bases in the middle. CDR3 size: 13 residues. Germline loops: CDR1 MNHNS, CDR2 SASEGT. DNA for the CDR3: TGTGCCAGTTCCTTCGACAGAATAGATACGCAGTATTTT. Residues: CASSFDRIDTQYF.

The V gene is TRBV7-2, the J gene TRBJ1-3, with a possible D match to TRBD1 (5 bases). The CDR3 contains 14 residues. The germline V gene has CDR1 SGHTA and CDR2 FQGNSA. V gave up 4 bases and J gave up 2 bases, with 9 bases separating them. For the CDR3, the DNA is TGTGCCAGCAGCTCTAGCAGGGCTGGAAACACCATATATTTT. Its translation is CASSSSRAGNTIYF.

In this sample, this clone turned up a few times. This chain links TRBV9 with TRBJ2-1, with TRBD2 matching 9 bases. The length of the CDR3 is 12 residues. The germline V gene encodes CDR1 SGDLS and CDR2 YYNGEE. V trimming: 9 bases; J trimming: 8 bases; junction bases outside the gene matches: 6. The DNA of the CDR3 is TGTGCCACAGGGACTAGCAACTATGAGCAGTTCTTC. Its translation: CATGTSNYEQFF.

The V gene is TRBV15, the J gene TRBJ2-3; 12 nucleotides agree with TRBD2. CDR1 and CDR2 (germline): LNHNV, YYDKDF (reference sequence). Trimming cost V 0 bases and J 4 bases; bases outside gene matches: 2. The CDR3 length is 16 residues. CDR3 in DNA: TGTGCCACCAGCAGAGATTCTAGCGGGGGGGCAGATACGCAGTATTTT. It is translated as CATSRDSSGGADTQYF.

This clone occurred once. The CDR3 protein is CASSLVGQRSYGYTF. CDR3 coding DNA: TGTGCCAGCAGCTTGGTCGGACAGCGCTCTTATGGCTACACCTTC. The chain is built from TRBV5-4 and TRBJ1-2; possible D gene TRBD1, 6 bases. Trimming pared 0 bases from V and 5 bases from J, leaving 14 bases between. This CDR3 region has 15 residues. The V gene's germline CDR1 is SGHNT and CDR2 YYREEE (reference sequence).

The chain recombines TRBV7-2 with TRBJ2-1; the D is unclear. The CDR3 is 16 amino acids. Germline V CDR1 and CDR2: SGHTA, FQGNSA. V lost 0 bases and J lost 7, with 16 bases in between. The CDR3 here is CASSLAPGKASNEQFF. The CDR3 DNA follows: TGTGCCAGCAGCTTAGCCCCCGGCAAAGCTTCTAATGAGCAGTTCTTC.

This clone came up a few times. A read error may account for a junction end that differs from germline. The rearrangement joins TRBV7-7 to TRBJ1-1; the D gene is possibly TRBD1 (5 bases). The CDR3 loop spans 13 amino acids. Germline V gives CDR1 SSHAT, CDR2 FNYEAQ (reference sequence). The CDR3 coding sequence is TGTGCTAGCAGCAAAGACAGTAACACTGAAGCTTTCTTT. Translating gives CASSKDSNTEAFF.

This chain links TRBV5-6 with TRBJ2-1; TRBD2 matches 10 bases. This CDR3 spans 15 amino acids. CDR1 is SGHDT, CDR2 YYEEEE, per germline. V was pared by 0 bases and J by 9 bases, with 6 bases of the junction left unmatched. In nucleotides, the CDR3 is TGTGCCAGCAGCTTGGTAGCGGGAGGCCGAGGTGAGCAGTTCTTC. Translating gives CASSLVAGGRGEQFF.

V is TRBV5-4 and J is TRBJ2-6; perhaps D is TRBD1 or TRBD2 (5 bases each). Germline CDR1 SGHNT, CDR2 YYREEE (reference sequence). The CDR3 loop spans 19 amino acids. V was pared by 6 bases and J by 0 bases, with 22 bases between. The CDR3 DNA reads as TGTGCCAGCACGGAGCCGGGACCTCGGGTTTCCTCTGGGGCCAACGTCCTGACTTTC. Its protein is CASTEPGPRVSSGANVLTF.

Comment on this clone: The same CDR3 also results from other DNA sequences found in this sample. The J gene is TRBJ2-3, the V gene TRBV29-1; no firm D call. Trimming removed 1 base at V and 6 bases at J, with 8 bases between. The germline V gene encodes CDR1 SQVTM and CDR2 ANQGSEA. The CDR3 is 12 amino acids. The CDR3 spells CSVEGLGDTQYF. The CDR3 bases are TGCAGCGTTGAAGGGTTGGGGGATACGCAGTATTTT.

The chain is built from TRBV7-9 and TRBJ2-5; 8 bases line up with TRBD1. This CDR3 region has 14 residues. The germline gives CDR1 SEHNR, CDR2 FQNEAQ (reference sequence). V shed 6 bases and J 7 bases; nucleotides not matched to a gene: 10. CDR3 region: CASRSDRGGWTQYF. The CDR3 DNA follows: TGTGCCAGCAGATCCGACAGGGGCGGGTGGACCCAGTACTTC.

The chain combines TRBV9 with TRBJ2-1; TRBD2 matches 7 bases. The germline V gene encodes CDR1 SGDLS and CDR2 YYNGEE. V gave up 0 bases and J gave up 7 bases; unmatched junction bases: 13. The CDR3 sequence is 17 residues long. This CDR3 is CASSVAASGLLGNEQFF. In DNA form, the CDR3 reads TGTGCCAGCAGCGTAGCGGCTAGCGGTCTTTTGGGGAATGAGCAGTTCTTC.

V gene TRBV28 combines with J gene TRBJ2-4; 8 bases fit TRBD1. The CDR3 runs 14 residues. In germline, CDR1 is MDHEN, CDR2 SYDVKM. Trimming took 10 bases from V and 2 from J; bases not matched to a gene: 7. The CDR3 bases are TGTGCCACCTTCACAGGGGGAACCAAAAACATTCAGTACTTC. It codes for CATFTGGTKNIQYF.

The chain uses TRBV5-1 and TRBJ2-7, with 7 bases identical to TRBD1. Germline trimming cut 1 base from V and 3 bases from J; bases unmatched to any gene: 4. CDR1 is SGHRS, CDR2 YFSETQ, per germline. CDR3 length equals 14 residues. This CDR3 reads CASSLTGEGYEQYF. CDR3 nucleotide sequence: TGCGCCAGCAGCTTGACAGGGGAAGGCTACGAGCAGTACTTC.

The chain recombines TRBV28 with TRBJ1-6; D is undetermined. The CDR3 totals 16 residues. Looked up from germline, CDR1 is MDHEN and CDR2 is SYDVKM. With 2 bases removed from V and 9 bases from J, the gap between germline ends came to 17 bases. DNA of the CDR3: TGTGCCAGCAGTTTACCCATCCGGGTTATAGGTTCACCCCTCCACTTT. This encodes CASSLPIRVIGSPLHF.

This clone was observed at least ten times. CDR3 in amino acids: CAISDLNSGNTIYF. CDR3 nucleotides: TGTGCCATCAGTGACCTGAACTCTGGAAACACCATATATTTT. The V gene is TRBV10-3, the J gene TRBJ1-3; no firm D call. The ends were cut back, 3 bases at V and 0 bases at J, with 6 bases in the middle. The CDR3 is 14 amino acids. The germline V gene encodes CDR1 ENHRY and CDR2 SYGVKD.

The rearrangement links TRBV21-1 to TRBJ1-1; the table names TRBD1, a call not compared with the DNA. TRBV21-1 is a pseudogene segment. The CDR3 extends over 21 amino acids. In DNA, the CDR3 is TGTGCCAGCAGCAATGAAGATCCCGCAGGGACAGGGGGGGAGGAAAGCACTGAAGCTTTCTTT. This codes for CASSNEDPAGTGGEESTEAFF.

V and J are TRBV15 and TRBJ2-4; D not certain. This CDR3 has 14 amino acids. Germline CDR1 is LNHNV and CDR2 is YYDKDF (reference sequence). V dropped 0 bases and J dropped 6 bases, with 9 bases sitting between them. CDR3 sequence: CATSRDVSGNIQYF. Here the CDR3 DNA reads TGTGCCACCAGCAGAGATGTTTCAGGAAACATTCAGTACTTC.

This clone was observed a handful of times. This chain's CDR3 is CASRARQGANEQYF. The CDR3 region has the DNA TGTGCCAGCAGAGCACGACAGGGGGCGAACGAGCAGTACTTC. The J gene is TRBJ2-7, the V gene TRBV5-8, with TRBD1 matching over 10 bases. V was pared by 5 bases and J by 5 bases, with 7 bases of the junction left unmatched. The CDR3 spans 14 residues. CDR1 and CDR2 from the germline V gene are SGHTS and YDEGEE.

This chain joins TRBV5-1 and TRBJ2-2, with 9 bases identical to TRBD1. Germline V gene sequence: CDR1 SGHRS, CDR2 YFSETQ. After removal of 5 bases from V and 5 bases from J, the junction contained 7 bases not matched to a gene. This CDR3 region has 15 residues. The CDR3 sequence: CASRPQGALTGELFF. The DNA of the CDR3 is TGCGCCAGCAGGCCACAGGGGGCTCTTACCGGGGAGCTGTTTTTT.

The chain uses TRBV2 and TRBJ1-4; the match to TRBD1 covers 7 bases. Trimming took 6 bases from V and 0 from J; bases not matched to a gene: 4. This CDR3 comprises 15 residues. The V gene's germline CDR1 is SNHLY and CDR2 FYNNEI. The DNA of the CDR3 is TGTGCCAGCAGAGTAGGGGGCGCAACTAATGAAAAACTGTTTTTT. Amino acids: CASRVGGATNEKLFF.

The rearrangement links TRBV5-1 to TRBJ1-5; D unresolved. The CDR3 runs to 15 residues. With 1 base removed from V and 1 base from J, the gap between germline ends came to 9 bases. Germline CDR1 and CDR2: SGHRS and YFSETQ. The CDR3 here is CASSLRGLSNQPQHF. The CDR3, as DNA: TGCGCCAGCAGCTTGAGAGGATTAAGCAATCAGCCCCAGCATTTT.

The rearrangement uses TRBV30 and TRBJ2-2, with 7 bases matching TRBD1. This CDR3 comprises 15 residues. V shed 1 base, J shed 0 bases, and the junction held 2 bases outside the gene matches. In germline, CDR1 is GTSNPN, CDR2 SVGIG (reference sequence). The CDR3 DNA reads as TGTGCCTGGAGTGGCGGACAGGCGAACACCGGGGAGCTGTTTTTT. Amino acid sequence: CAWSGGQANTGELFF.

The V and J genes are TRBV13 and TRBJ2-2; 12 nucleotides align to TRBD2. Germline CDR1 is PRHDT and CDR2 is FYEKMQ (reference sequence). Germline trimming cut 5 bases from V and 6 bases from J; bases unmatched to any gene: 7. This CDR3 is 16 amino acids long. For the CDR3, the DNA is TGTGCCAGCAGCACCCTCCTAGCGGGAGGGCCCGGGGAGCTGTTTTTT. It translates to CASSTLLAGGPGELFF.

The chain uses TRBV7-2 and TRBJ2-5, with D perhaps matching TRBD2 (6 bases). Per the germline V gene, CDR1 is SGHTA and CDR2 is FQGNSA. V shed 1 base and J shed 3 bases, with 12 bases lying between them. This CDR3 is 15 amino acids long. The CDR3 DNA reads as TGTGCCAGCAGCTTAGAGGCCGGGAGTGAAGAGACCCAGTACTTC. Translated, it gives CASSLEAGSEETQYF. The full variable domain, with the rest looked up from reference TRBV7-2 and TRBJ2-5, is GAGVSQSPSNKVTEKGKDVELRCDPISGHTALYWYRQSLGQGLEFLIYFQGNSAPDKSGLPSDRFSAERTGGSVSTLTIQRTQQEDSAVYLCASSLEAGSEETQYFGPGTRLLVL.

CDR3 sequence (DNA): TGTGCCAGCAGCCGATCTACAGGGATTCGGTCTGGAAACACCATATATTTT. This codes for CASSRSTGIRSGNTIYF. The chain joins TRBV7-8 to TRBJ1-3, with D possibly matching TRBD1 (6 bases). The CDR3 runs to 17 residues. V was trimmed by 5 bases and J by 1 base, leaving 18 bases between them. CDR1 is SGHVS, CDR2 FQNEAQ, per germline.

Here the CDR3 DNA reads TGTGCCAGCAGAGACAGGGGAGAGAGTGAAAAACTGTTTTTT. Its translation: CASRDRGESEKLFF. The chain carries TRBV7-9 and TRBJ1-4; 8 bases are a match to TRBD1. Losses at the gene ends were 6 bases for V and 7 bases for J; bases not matched to a gene: 7. The length of the CDR3 is 14 residues. Per the germline V gene, CDR1 is SEHNR and CDR2 is FQNEAQ (reference sequence).

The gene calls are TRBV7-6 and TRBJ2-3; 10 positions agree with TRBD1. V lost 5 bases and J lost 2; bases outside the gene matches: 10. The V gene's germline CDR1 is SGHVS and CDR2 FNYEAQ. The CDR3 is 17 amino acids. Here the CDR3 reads CASSTFETGGATDTQYF. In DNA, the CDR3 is TGTGCCAGCAGCACCTTTGAGACAGGGGGCGCCACAGATACGCAGTATTTT.

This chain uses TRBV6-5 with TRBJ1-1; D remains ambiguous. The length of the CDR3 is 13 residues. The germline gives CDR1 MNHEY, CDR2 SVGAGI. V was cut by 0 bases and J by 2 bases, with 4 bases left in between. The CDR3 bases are TGTGCCAGCAGTTACTCAGCCAACACTGAAGCTTTCTTT. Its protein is CASSYSANTEAFF.